The 3 T cell receptor beta chains below were found in one sample sequenced in a study of T-cell reconstitution after alpha-beta-depleted transplantation in children. The library targeted TCRbeta and was prepared with unique molecular identifiers. TCRdb ran MiXCR on the PCR reads and lists one entry per CDR3 protein. Found here are about 440,000 distinct CDR3 sequences, around two fifths of them singletons; the top ten hold roughly 27%. This specimen was PBMCs, taken before TCRalphabeta/CD19-depleted stem cell transplant. These receptors all stem from a girl under 10 years old with aplastic anemia, due to receive a stem cell transplant.

The table lists this clonotype with a few counts. The V and J genes are TRBV18 and TRBJ1-4, with D possibly TRBD1 on 5 matching bases. The germline gives CDR1 KGHSH, CDR2 LQKENI. V was shortened by 2 bases and J by 5 bases, with 21 bases between the two germline ends. CDR3 length: 18 residues. CDR3 DNA sequence: TGTGCCAGCTCACCAAGTTTGCATTTCAGCGGGGGGAATGAAAAACTGTTTTTT. Translation: CASSPSLHFSGGNEKLFF.

This clonotype was observed a handful of times. The gene calls are TRBV20-1 and TRBJ2-3; 14 bases are shared with TRBD2. The germline CDR1 and CDR2 sequences are DFQATT and SNEGSKA (reference sequence). The CDR3 consists of 16 residues. J gave up 6 bases and V 6 bases, and 11 bases lay outside the gene matches. CDR3 DNA: TGCAGTGCGGAACCGGGACTAGCGGGAGAAGGGGATACGCAGTATTTT. Amino acids: CSAEPGLAGEGDTQYF.

This rearrangement joins TRBV5-1 to TRBJ2-3; the match to TRBD2 covers 8 bases. Germline V gene lookup returns CDR1 SGHRS and CDR2 YFSETQ. This CDR3 is built from 15 residues. Trimming took 0 bases from V and 5 from J; bases not matched to a gene: 5. CDR3 sequence (DNA): TGCGCCAGCAGCTTGGCAGCGGGAGAGGTAGATACGCAGTATTTT. Protein sequence: CASSLAAGEVDTQYF.